These T cell receptor beta chains were read from a single sample in a study of blood T cell repertoires in COVID-19. The protocol was immunoSEQ multiplex PCR, while the TCRdb copy is restricted to in-frame clones and leaves out a portion. Of about 130,000 clones in the sample, roughly three quarters are singletons; the top ten hold approximately 6%. Sequencing was done on a sample of PBMCs or T cells enriched from blood (not recorded which). These receptors were obtained from a woman in her fifties or sixties who had recovered from COVID-19. CDR3s include the opening cysteine and the closing phenylalanine or tryptophan. Fields, in order: D gene, V gene, clone size, CDR3 length, J gene, CDR3 DNA, CDR3 protein. D genes are given only for firm matches. A clone size is listed for some rows: how often the clone was seen (once, few, many), or a class if it is expanded.

TRBD1	TRBV6-6	.	13	TRBJ1-5	TGTGCCAGTGGGACAGGGGTTGGTCAGCCCCAGCATTTT	CASGTGVGQPQHF
.	TRBV10-3	few	13	TRBJ2-7	TGTGCCATCAGTGAGTCCGAGACCTACGAGCAGTACTTC	CAISESETYEQYF
.	TRBV19	once	15	TRBJ1-5	TGTGCCAGTAGTATACCAGCGGGGGGCAGGCAGCCCCAGCATTTT	CASSIPAGGRQPQHF
.	TRBV29-1	.	15	TRBJ2-3	TGCAGCGTTGAAGATGGGCTAGCTGTCGCAGATACGCAGTATTTT	CSVEDGLAVADTQYF
.	TRBV14	once	16	TRBJ2-5	TGTGCCAGCAGCCCCATGGTGGACCCGGGAGTGGAGACCCAGTACTTC	CASSPMVDPGVETQYF
.	TRBV10-3	.	14	TRBJ1-1	TGTGCCATCAGTGAAATAGCAGAGAACACTGAAGCTTTCTTT	CAISEIAENTEAFF
.	TRBV10-1	few	13	TRBJ1-6	TGCGCCAGCAGTGATTTCAGGGATTCACCCCTCCACTTT	CASSDFRDSPLHF
TRBD1	TRBV5-5	.	14	TRBJ2-7	TGTGCCAGCAGCTTTGTCGGGACAGACTACGAGCAGTACTTC	CASSFVGTDYEQYF
TRBD1	TRBV30	.	13	TRBJ2-5	TGTGCCTGGGCCACGACAGGGGGAAAGACCCAGTACTTC	CAWATTGGKTQYF
TRBD1	TRBV2	once	15	TRBJ2-7	TGTGCCAGCAGGCGGGACAGGGCAAATTCCTACGAGCAGTACTTC	CASRRDRANSYEQYF
.	TRBV29-1	.	13	TRBJ1-5	TGCAGCGTTGTCTTCCGGGTCGATCAGCCCCAGCATTTT	CSVVFRVDQPQHF
TRBD1	TRBV7-2	.	13	TRBJ2-5	TGTGCCAGCATCGAGAACAGGGGGAAGACCCAGTACTTC	CASIENRGKTQYF
.	TRBV21-1	.	16	TRBJ1-3	TGTGCCAGCAGCAAAGGTAGCAGGGCCTCTGGAAACACCATATATTTT	CASSKGSRASGNTIYF
.	TRBV19	.	14	TRBJ2-3	TGTGCCAGTAGAGCAGGGGAAAGCACAGATACGCAGTATTTT	CASRAGESTDTQYF
TRBD2	TRBV9	.	14	TRBJ2-1	TGTGCCAGCAGCACCCCCGGGACTACCAATGAGCAGTTCTTC	CASSTPGTTNEQFF
TRBD1	TRBV27	.	15	TRBJ1-5	TGTGCCAGCAGTCCCCTAGGACAGGGGTTACAGCCCCAGCATTTT	CASSPLGQGLQPQHF
TRBD1	TRBV27	once	15	TRBJ1-2	TGTGCCAGCAGTTTAACCCCGACAGGGATATATGGCTACACCTTC	CASSLTPTGIYGYTF
.	TRBV13	.	15	TRBJ1-3	TGTGCCAGCAGCTCCCCGACAGTCTCTGGAAACACCATATATTTT	CASSSPTVSGNTIYF
.	TRBV28	.	14	TRBJ2-1	TGTGCCAGCAGTTTCCCCCGCGACAGCAATGAGCAGTTCTTC	CASSFPRDSNEQFF
.	TRBV5-1	.	18	TRBJ1-1	TGCGCCAGCAGCTTATACCCGGCGCAGCGGGGCCTGAACACTGAAGCTTTCTTT	CASSLYPAQRGLNTEAFF
.	TRBV5-5	.	17	TRBJ2-6	TGTGCCAGCAGCTTTGTCCCTCGCAGGAACGGGGCCAACGTCCTGACTTTC	CASSFVPRRNGANVLTF
.	TRBV14	once	14	TRBJ2-7	TGTGCCAGCAGCCCGGGGTGGACGAGCTACGAGCAGTACTTC	CASSPGWTSYEQYF
.	TRBV7-9	.	14	TRBJ1-1	TGTGCCAGCAGCTTGCAAGCAGGGAACACTGAAGCTTTCTTT	CASSLQAGNTEAFF
.	TRBV9	once	16	TRBJ1-3	TGTGCCAGCAGCGTGGTTGGAGCACTCTCTGGAAACACCATATATTTT	CASSVVGALSGNTIYF
.	TRBV28	.	14	TRBJ1-1	TGTGCCAGCAGTATCGACCCTCGGAGCACTGAAGCTTTCTTT	CASSIDPRSTEAFF
.	TRBV28	.	13	TRBJ1-4	TGTGCCAGCAGTTTGTCGCAGGATGAAAAACTGTTTTTT	CASSLSQDEKLFF
.	TRBV9	.	15	TRBJ1-2	TGTGCCAGCAGCGTAGAGGACAGCTACCTCTATGGCTACACCTTC	CASSVEDSYLYGYTF
TRBD1	TRBV6-5	.	15	TRBJ1-1	TGTGCCAGCACCAGATCACGGACAGGGGGCACTGAAGCTTTCTTT	CASTRSRTGGTEAFF
TRBD1	TRBV5-1	.	15	TRBJ1-4	TGCGCCAGCAGCTTGATGGGACAGGGAATTGAAAAACTGTTTTTT	CASSLMGQGIEKLFF
.	TRBV5-4	.	14	TRBJ1-2	TGTGCCAGCAGCTTGAGGACAGTTAACTATGGCTACACCTTC	CASSLRTVNYGYTF
.	TRBV7-9	.	12	TRBJ2-2	TGTGCCAGCAGCTCTGACACCGGGGAGCTGTTTTTT	CASSSDTGELFF
.	TRBV6-5	.	13	TRBJ1-1	TGTGCCAGCAGTCCTACCTCTTTGAGCGAGGCTTTCTTT	CASSPTSLSEAFF
TRBD2	TRBV7-2	.	14	TRBJ2-3	TGTGCCAGCAGCTTTAGCGGGGGCACAGATACGCAGTATTTT	CASSFSGGTDTQYF
.	TRBV4-1	.	15	TRBJ1-3	TGCGCCAGCAGCCAAGCGACATCGTCTGGAAACACCATATATTTT	CASSQATSSGNTIYF
TRBD2	TRBV27	.	17	TRBJ2-1	TGTGCCAGCAGTTCCCGAGGGGCGGGGGGTCCCTACAATGAGCAGTTCTTC	CASSSRGAGGPYNEQFF
.	TRBV3-1/TRBV3-2	.	16	TRBJ1-6	TGTGCCAGCAGCCAAGATCGGGTGGGGCGCGATTCACCCCTCCACTTT	CASSQDRVGRDSPLHF
TRBD1	TRBV18	.	18	TRBJ1-5	TGTGCCAGCTCACCACTTCGGGCAGGGGGCACTTACGGTCAGCCCCAGCATTTT	CASSPLRAGGTYGQPQHF
.	TRBV5-1	.	16	TRBJ1-1	TGCGCCAGCAGCTTGGCCGGGGGAGCCAGGAACACTGAAGCTTTCTTT	CASSLAGGARNTEAFF
TRBD1	TRBV6-2/TRBV6-3	many	16	TRBJ1-5	TGTGCCAGCAGTTACTTATTAGGGACAGCCGATCAGCCCCAGCATTTT	CASSYLLGTADQPQHF
TRBD1	TRBV7-9	.	15	TRBJ2-7	TGTGCCAGCAGACCCACTGGGACAGCCTCCTACGAGCAGTACTTC	CASRPTGTASYEQYF
TRBD1	TRBV5-4	once	14	TRBJ1-2	TGTGCCAGCAGCTTGACAGGGGGCAACTATGGCTACACCTTC	CASSLTGGNYGYTF
TRBD1	TRBV29-1	.	15	TRBJ2-3	TGCAGCTCTGATCAGGGACAGACGTACACAGATACGCAGTATTTT	CSSDQGQTYTDTQYF
TRBD2	TRBV14	few	17	TRBJ2-7	TGTGCCAGCAGCCAAGGGACTAGCGTTTATCACCCCTACGAGCAGTACTTC	CASSQGTSVYHPYEQYF
TRBD1	TRBV27	.	14	TRBJ1-2	TGTGCCAGCAGTGCGATCAGGGGGCCCTATGGCTACACCTTC	CASSAIRGPYGYTF
.	TRBV7-9	.	13	TRBJ2-1	TGTGCCAGCACCCCATTCTCCTACAATGAGCAGTTCTTC	CASTPFSYNEQFF
.	TRBV5-1	.	14	TRBJ1-1	TGCGCCAGCAGCTTGGGTCAGGGGATTACTGAAGCTTTCTTT	CASSLGQGITEAFF
TRBD1	TRBV5-6	.	13	TRBJ2-5	TGTGCCAGCAGCTGGGACAGCAAAGAGACCCAGTACTTC	CASSWDSKETQYF
TRBD1	TRBV5-1	.	15	TRBJ2-5	TGCGCCAGCAGCGTTGGACAGGCCCATCAAGAGACCCAGTACTTC	CASSVGQAHQETQYF
TRBD1	TRBV2	.	15	TRBJ1-5	TGTGCCAGCATGGAGGGACAGACCGACAATCAGCCCCAGCATTTT	CASMEGQTDNQPQHF
TRBD1	TRBV3-1/TRBV3-2	.	12	TRBJ1-1	TGTGCCAGCAGCCAAGGACAGGGGAGAGCTTTCTTT	CASSQGQGRAFF
.	TRBV6-5	.	16	TRBJ1-3	TGTGCCAGCAGTTACTCGACTGGGTCTACTGGAAACACCATATATTTT	CASSYSTGSTGNTIYF
TRBD2	TRBV5-1	.	17	TRBJ2-1	TGCGCCAGCAGCTTGGCCTCGGCTAGCGGGGGATACAATGAGCAGTTCTTC	CASSLASASGGYNEQFF
TRBD1	TRBV5-1	.	14	TRBJ2-5	TGCGCCAGCAGCTTAGGACAGGGGGGGGAGACCCAGTACTTC	CASSLGQGGETQYF
TRBD1	TRBV28	.	15	TRBJ1-5	TGTGCCAGCACTCTATCGACAGGGCAAGATCAGCCCCAGCATTTT	CASTLSTGQDQPQHF
.	TRBV28	few	13	TRBJ1-1	TGTGCCAGCAGTTTCCAGGAGAACACTGAAGCTTTCTTT	CASSFQENTEAFF